This passage covers 26 T cell receptor beta chains from one sample sequenced in a study of blood T cell repertoires in COVID-19. The assay was immunoSEQ multiplex PCR, and TCRdb's table has in-frame clones only and misses some. The repertoire holds around 170,000 clones, around four fifths seen once, with about 8% in the top ten. The sample comprised PBMCs or T cells enriched from blood (not recorded which). Receptors were obtained from a woman in her 50s who had recovered from COVID-19.

The V gene is TRBV7-9, the J gene TRBJ2-3, with D perhaps matching TRBD2 (6 bases). CDR3 length: 14 residues. With 5 bases removed from V and 8 bases from J, the gap between germline ends came to 17 bases. Germline assignment: CDR1 SEHNR and CDR2 FQNEAQ (reference sequence). The CDR3 bases are TGTGCCAGCAGCGCAGCTAGCGATTCGGGTACGCAGTATTTT. Its translation is CASSAASDSGTQYF.

This clone was observed once. The chain uses TRBV5-1 and TRBJ2-5, with unresolved D. The CDR3 is made up of 14 amino acids. Germline CDR1 SGHRS, CDR2 YFSETQ. With 6 bases removed from V and 2 bases from J, the gap between germline ends came to 14 bases. CDR3: CASTPLGPQETQYF. In DNA, the CDR3 is TGCGCCAGCACCCCCCTGGGCCCACAAGAGACCCAGTACTTC.

The V gene is TRBV6-5, the J gene TRBJ2-2; D gene ambiguous. The germline CDR1 and CDR2 sequences are MNHEY and SVGAGI. There are 16 residues in the CDR3. Trimming pared 4 bases from V and 4 bases from J, leaving 16 bases between. In DNA, the CDR3 is TGTGCCAGCAGTTCCCAACTCTTTTACAGCACCGGGGAGCTGTTTTTT. It encodes CASSSQLFYSTGELFF.

The chain recombines TRBV6-5 with TRBJ2-7, with unresolved D. This CDR3 is 11 amino acids long. CDR1 is MNHEY, CDR2 SVGAGI, per germline. Trimming cost V 7 bases and J 2 bases, with 6 bases left between them. The DNA of the CDR3 is TGTGCCAGCACCGCAGCCTACGAGCAGTACTTC. Protein sequence: CASTAAYEQYF.

The chain combines TRBV4-3 with TRBJ2-7, with 7 bases lining up with TRBD2. The CDR3 contains 16 residues. The germline V gene encodes CDR1 LGHNA and CDR2 YSLEER. V shed 1 base, J shed 1 base, and the junction held 7 bases outside the gene matches. The CDR3 loop is CASSQAYNGGSYEQYF. CDR3 DNA sequence: TGCGCCAGCAGCCAAGCATACAACGGGGGGTCCTACGAGCAGTACTTC.

This chain uses TRBV27 with TRBJ2-6, with a weak D call TRBD1 (6 bases). Germline lookup yields CDR1 MNHEY and CDR2 SMNVEV (reference sequence). This CDR3 is built from 16 residues. Trimming pared 4 bases from V and 3 bases from J, leaving 13 bases between. CDR3 DNA: TGTGCCAGCAGTTCTTACAGGGTGAATGGGGCCAACGTCCTGACTTTC. Translating gives CASSSYRVNGANVLTF.

This clone was seen a single time. The rearrangement uses TRBV7-2 and TRBJ2-5; TRBD2 might be the D (5 bases). Trimming removed 5 bases from V and 4 bases from J, with 11 bases in between. The CDR3 loop spans 13 amino acids. CDR1 and CDR2 from the germline V gene are SGHTA and FQGNSA. This chain's CDR3 is CASSTRGGETQYF. Written as DNA, the CDR3 is TGTGCCAGCAGCACTAGAGGTGGAGAGACCCAGTACTTC.

This rearrangement joins TRBV9 to TRBJ2-1; the match to TRBD1 covers 7 bases. The CDR3 spans 12 residues. Germline CDR1 and CDR2: SGDLS and YYNGEE. V was pared by 3 bases and J by 9 bases, with 3 bases of the junction left unmatched. The CDR3 spells CASSARQGEQFF. The CDR3 DNA follows: TGTGCCAGCAGCGCACGACAGGGTGAGCAGTTCTTC.

The table lists this clone with a count of one. V gene TRBV21-1 combines with J gene TRBJ1-2; the table's D call, TRBD1, has no DNA check behind it. TRBV21-1 is listed as a pseudogene. The CDR3 is made up of 16 amino acids. In DNA, the CDR3 is TGTGCCAGCAGCAAAGTACAGGGTGCCTCTAACTATGGCTACACCTTC. It specifies CASSKVQGASNYGYTF.

The CDR3 protein is CASSEGGATNEKLFF. In DNA form, the CDR3 reads TGTGCCAGCAGTGAAGGCGGCGCAACTAATGAAAAACTGTTTTTT. This chain links TRBV6-1 with TRBJ1-4; D is undetermined. CDR1 is MNHNS and CDR2 is SASEGT in the germline V gene. V lost 1 base and J lost 0, with 6 bases in between. There are 15 residues in the CDR3.

This clone occurred once. This sample includes further DNA sequences coding for the same CDR3. The genes are TRBV7-9 and TRBJ2-7; no clear D gene. From germline, CDR1 is SEHNR and CDR2 FQNEAQ (reference sequence). V was clipped by 2 bases and J by 1 base, with 6 bases between them. The CDR3 runs to 13 residues. The CDR3: CASSLSGSYEQYF. The CDR3 DNA is TGTGCCAGCAGCTTATCGGGTTCCTACGAGCAGTACTTC.

Ten or more counts support this clone. The rearrangement uses TRBV9 and TRBJ2-1, with TRBD1 as a possible D gene (6 bases). The V gene's germline CDR1 is SGDLS and CDR2 YYNGEE. V lost 0 bases and J lost 2, with 12 bases in between. CDR3 length equals 16 residues. CDR3 region: CASSVEGGPPYNEQFF. CDR3 DNA: TGTGCCAGCAGCGTAGAAGGGGGACCCCCCTACAATGAGCAGTTCTTC.

Only one count was recorded for this clone. This rearrangement joins TRBV20-1 to TRBJ2-3, with D possibly being TRBD2 (6 bases). Germline CDR1 is DFQATT and CDR2 is SNEGSKA (reference sequence). The CDR3 length is 16 residues. Trimming shortened V by 3 bases and J by 2 bases, and 18 bases separated the two germline ends. DNA for the CDR3: TGCAGTGCTAGTGCCCTCGGGGCGGGAAACACAGATACGCAGTATTTT. Protein sequence: CSASALGAGNTDTQYF.

The chain carries TRBV7-3 and TRBJ2-7, with D perhaps TRBD2 (5 bases). The CDR3 totals 15 residues. The V gene's germline CDR1 is SGHTA and CDR2 FQGTGA. Trimming shortened V by 2 bases and J by 3 bases, and 14 bases separated the two germline ends. The CDR3 DNA sequence: TGTGCCAGCAGCTTAGAACCGGGAAGCCACTACGAGCAGTACTTC. Its protein is CASSLEPGSHYEQYF. Variable domain in full (rest from reference TRBV7-3 and TRBJ2-7): GAGVSQTPSNKVTEKGKYVELRCDPISGHTALYWYRQSLGQGPEFLIYFQGTGAADDSGLPNDRFFAVRPEGSVSTLKIQRTERGDSAVYLCASSLEPGSHYEQYFGPGTRLTVT.

The V gene is TRBV5-4, the J gene TRBJ1-3; weak D call: TRBD1 (6 bases). With 0 bases removed from V and 7 bases from J, the gap between germline ends came to 11 bases. There are 14 residues in the CDR3. Germline V gene sequence: CDR1 SGHNT, CDR2 YYREEE (reference sequence). CDR3 bases: TGTGCCAGCAGCTTGGCAGGGGCGAGGAACACCATATATTTT. As protein: CASSLAGARNTIYF.

The chain carries TRBV4-3 and TRBJ2-7; 10 bases agree with TRBD2. Looked up from germline, CDR1 is LGHNA and CDR2 is YSLEER. V trimming: 1 base; J trimming: 6 bases; junction bases outside the gene matches: 3. The CDR3 sequence is 14 residues long. As DNA, the CDR3 is TGCGCCAGCAGCCAAGCTCTAGCGGGAGCCGAGCAGTACTTC. Translation gives CASSQALAGAEQYF.

This chain uses TRBV6-5 with TRBJ2-3; a possible D gene is TRBD2 (7 bases). The germline CDR1 and CDR2 sequences are MNHEY and SVGAGI. V was cut by 6 bases and J by 6 bases, with 13 bases left in between. The CDR3 is 13 amino acids. For the CDR3, the DNA is TGTGCCAGCAGACCCGGGGGGCTGGATACGCAGTATTTT. Its protein is CASRPGGLDTQYF.

This clone was seen more than once but under ten times. The rearrangement joins TRBV5-5 to TRBJ1-4; D not certain. This CDR3 comprises 12 residues. The germline V and J ends were trimmed by 7 bases and 13 bases, with 17 bases remaining between them. In germline, CDR1 is SGHKS, CDR2 YYEKEE (reference sequence). The CDR3 loop reads CASAGDGIGLFF. CDR3 DNA: TGTGCCAGCGCTGGTGACGGGATAGGACTGTTTTTT.

The V gene is TRBV5-3, the J gene TRBJ2-1; 8 nucleotides agree with TRBD2. TRBV5-3 is an ORF, with its function uncertain. The CDR3 runs 16 residues. V lost 4 bases to trimming and J lost 7 bases; unmatched junction nucleotides: 13. The CDR3 region is CARSPPQRESPNEQFF. For the CDR3, the DNA is TGTGCCAGAAGCCCGCCCCAGCGGGAGTCTCCTAATGAGCAGTTCTTC.

This clone turned up a few times. The J gene is TRBJ2-7, the V gene TRBV7-9; TRBD2 might be the D (5 bases). Trimming cost V 3 bases and J 4 bases, with 7 bases left between them. The CDR3 sequence is 12 residues long. Germline CDR1 and CDR2: SEHNR and FQNEAQ (reference sequence). The CDR3 is CASSLGEYEQYF. The CDR3 bases are TGTGCCAGCAGCTTGGGAGAGTACGAGCAGTACTTC. The full variable domain, in which reference TRBV7-9 and TRBJ2-7 provide the parts outside the CDR3, is DTGVSQNPRHKITKRGQNVTFRCDPISEHNRLYWYRQTLGQGPEFLTYFQNEAQLEKSRLLSDRFSAERPKGSFSTLEIQRTEQGDSAMYLCASSLGEYEQYFGPGTRLTVT.

This chain uses TRBV18 with TRBJ1-3; D gene ambiguous. The V end was cut by 3 bases, the J end by 4 bases, with 7 bases between. CDR1 is KGHSH and CDR2 is LQKENI in the germline V gene. The CDR3 runs 13 residues. The CDR3 sequence: CASSPPQGNTIYF. The DNA of the CDR3 is TGTGCCAGCTCACCTCCTCAGGGAAACACCATATATTTT.

This CDR3 reads CASSDGPQGPGELFF. Here the CDR3 DNA reads TGTGCCAGCAGCGATGGCCCACAGGGGCCCGGGGAGCTGTTTTTT. The chain combines TRBV2 with TRBJ2-2; 7 bases match TRBD1. This CDR3 spans 15 amino acids. Losses at the gene ends were 6 bases for V and 6 bases for J; bases not matched to a gene: 10. Germline CDR1 and CDR2: SNHLY and FYNNEI.

This sequence joins TRBV19 and TRBJ1-2; 11 bases are shared with TRBD1. V dropped 6 bases and J dropped 4; count of bases not matched to a gene: 4. Looked up from germline, CDR1 is LNHDA and CDR2 is SQIVND (reference sequence). The CDR3 covers 14 residues. The CDR3: CASSPGTGGYGYTF. CDR3 bases: TGTGCCAGTAGCCCCGGGACAGGGGGCTATGGCTACACCTTC. The full variable domain, rest sourced from reference TRBV19 and TRBJ1-2, is DGGITQSPKYLFRKEGQNVTLSCEQNLNHDAMYWYRQDPGQGLRLIYYSQIVNDFQKGDIAEGYSVSREKKESFPLTVTSAQKNPTAFYLCASSPGTGGYGYTFGSGTRLTVV.

CDR3 sequence reads: CASSPTTGQSPLHF. CDR3 nucleotides: TGTGCCAGTAGTCCCACGACAGGGCAGTCACCCCTCCACTTT. This chain connects TRBV19 to TRBJ1-6, with TRBD1 matching 7 bases. The V gene's germline CDR1 is LNHDA and CDR2 SQIVND (reference sequence). This CDR3 contains 14 residues. V was clipped by 5 bases and J by 10 bases; unmatched bases: 8.

The count of this clone is one. This sequence joins TRBV18 and TRBJ1-1, with a weak D call TRBD1 (5 bases). In germline, CDR1 is KGHSH, CDR2 LQKENI. The CDR3 runs to 17 residues. V was cut by 3 bases and J by 3 bases, with 20 bases left in between. The CDR3 nucleotides read TGTGCCAGCTCACCCCAGGCGTTGTTAGGGGCGGACACTGAAGCTTTCTTT. Translating gives CASSPQALLGADTEAFF.

The chain combines TRBV7-9 with TRBJ2-4; D is undetermined. Trimming stripped 6 bases from V and 8 bases from J, with 14 bases between. This CDR3 spans 13 amino acids. The germline V gene has CDR1 SEHNR and CDR2 FQNEAQ (reference sequence). The CDR3 spells CASSQVRLDIQYF. The CDR3 bases are TGTGCCAGCAGTCAAGTCCGGTTGGACATTCAGTACTTC.